The sequence of this T cell receptor beta chain was determined in a study of cytomegalovirus exposure and HLA in healthy donors. Germline CDR1 and CDR2: PRHDT and FYEKMQ (reference sequence). The CDR3 spans 15 residues. V gave up 3 bases and J gave up 4 bases; unmatched junction bases: 6. Vbeta (60) and Jbeta (13) primers were used in the PCR. Original data processing: A later analysis tallied some 80 million unique TCR beta chains, roughly 11 million of them shared. The data were produced by immunoSEQ multiplex PCR, yet TCRdb's version contains in-frame clones alone and is incomplete. The V and J calls and clone size were taken over from that table, and D and trimming were inferred from the DNA. The sample contains approximately 150,000 clones, about 78% of which appear only once.

Source material: PBMCs. The V call is TRBV13, the J call TRBJ2-7; 10 bases fit TRBD2. The clonotype originates from a woman between 45 and 65 years old in good health and CMV-seropositive. CDR3 loop: CASSFRSGGVYEQYF. CDR3 DNA: TGTGCCAGCAGCTTCCGGAGCGGGGGGGTTTACGAGCAGTACTTC.